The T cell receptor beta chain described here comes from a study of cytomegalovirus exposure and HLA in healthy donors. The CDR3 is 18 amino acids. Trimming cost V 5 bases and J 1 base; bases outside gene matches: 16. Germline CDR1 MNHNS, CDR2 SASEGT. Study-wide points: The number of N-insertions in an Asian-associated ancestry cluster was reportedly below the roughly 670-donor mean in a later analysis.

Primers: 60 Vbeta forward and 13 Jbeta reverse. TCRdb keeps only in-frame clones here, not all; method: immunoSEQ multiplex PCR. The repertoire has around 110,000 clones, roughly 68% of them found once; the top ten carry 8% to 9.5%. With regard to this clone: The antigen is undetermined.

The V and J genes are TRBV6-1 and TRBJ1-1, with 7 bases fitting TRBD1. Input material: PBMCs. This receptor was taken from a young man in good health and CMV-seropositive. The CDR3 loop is CASSKGGYRGLTNTEAFF. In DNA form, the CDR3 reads TGTGCCAGCAGTAAAGGGGGGTACAGGGGTCTAACGAACACTGAAGCTTTCTTT.